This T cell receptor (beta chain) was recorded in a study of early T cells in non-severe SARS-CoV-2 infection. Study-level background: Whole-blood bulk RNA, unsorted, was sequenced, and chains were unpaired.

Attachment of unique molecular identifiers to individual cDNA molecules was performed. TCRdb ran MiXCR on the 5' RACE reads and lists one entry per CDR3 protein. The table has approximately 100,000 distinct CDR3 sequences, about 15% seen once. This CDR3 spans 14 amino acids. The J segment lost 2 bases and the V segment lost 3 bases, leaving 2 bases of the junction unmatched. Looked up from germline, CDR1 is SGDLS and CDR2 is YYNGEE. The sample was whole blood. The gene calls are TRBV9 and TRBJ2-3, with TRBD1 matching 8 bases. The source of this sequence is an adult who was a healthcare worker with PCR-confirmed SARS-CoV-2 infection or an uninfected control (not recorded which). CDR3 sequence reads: CASSATGDTDTQYF. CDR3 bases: TGTGCCAGCAGCGCGACAGGGGACACAGATACGCAGTATTTT.